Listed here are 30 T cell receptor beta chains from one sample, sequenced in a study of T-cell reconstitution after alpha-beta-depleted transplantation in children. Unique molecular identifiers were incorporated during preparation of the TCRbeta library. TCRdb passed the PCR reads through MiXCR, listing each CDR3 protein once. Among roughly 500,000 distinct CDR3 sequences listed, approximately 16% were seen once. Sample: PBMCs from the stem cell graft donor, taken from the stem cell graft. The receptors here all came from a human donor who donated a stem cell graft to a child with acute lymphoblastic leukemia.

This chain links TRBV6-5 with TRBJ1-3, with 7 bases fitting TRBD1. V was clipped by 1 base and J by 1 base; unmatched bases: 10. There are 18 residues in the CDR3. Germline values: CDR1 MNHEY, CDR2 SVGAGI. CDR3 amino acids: CASSYYRPGTVSGNTIYF. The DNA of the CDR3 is TGTGCCAGCAGTTACTACAGGCCCGGGACAGTATCTGGAAACACCATATATTTT.

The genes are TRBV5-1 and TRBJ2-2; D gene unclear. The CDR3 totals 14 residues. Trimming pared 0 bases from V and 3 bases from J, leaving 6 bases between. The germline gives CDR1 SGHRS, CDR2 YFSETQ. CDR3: CASSLAADTGELFF. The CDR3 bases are TGCGCCAGCAGCTTGGCCGCGGACACCGGGGAGCTGTTTTTT.

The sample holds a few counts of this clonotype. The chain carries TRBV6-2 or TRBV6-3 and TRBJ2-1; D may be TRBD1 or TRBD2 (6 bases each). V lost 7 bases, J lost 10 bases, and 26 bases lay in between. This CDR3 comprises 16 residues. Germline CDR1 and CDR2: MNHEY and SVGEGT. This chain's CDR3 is CASIKGGTSMETEQFF. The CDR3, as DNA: TGTGCCAGCATTAAGGGGGGAACTAGCATGGAGACAGAGCAGTTCTTC.

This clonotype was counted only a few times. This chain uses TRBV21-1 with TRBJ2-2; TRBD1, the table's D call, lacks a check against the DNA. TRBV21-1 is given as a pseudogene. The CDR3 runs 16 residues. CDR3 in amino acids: CASSKVSQGFPGELFF. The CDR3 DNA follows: TGTGCCAGCAGCAAAGTCTCACAGGGGTTCCCCGGGGAGCTGTTTTTT.

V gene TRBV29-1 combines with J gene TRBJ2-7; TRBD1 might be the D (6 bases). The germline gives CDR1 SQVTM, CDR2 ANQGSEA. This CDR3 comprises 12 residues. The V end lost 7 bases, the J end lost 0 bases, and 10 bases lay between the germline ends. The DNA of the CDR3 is TGCAGCGGTACGGACAGCTCCTACGAGCAGTACTTC. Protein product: CSGTDSSYEQYF.

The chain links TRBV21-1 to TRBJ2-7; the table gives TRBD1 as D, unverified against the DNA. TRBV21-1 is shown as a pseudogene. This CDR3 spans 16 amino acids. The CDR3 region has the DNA TGTGCCAGCAGCAAATCCGACAGGGCGAGAACCTACGAGCAGTACTTC. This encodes CASSKSDRARTYEQYF.

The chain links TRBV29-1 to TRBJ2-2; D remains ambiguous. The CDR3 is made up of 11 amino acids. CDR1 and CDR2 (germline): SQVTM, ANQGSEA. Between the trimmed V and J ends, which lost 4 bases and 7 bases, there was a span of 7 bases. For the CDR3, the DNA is TGCAGCGTTGCCGGAAACGGGGAGCTGTTTTTT. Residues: CSVAGNGELFF.

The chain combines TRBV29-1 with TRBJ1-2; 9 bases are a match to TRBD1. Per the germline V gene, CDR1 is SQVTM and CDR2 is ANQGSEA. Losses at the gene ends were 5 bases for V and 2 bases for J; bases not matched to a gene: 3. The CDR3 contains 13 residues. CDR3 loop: CSVLGQGNYGYTF. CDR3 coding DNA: TGCAGCGTTTTGGGACAGGGCAACTATGGCTACACCTTC. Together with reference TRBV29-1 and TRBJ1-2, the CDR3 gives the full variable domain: SAVISQKPSRDICQRGTSLTIQCQVDSQVTMMFWYRQQPGQSLTLIATANQGSEATYESGFVIDKFPISRPNLTFSTLTVSNMSPEDSSIYLCSVLGQGNYGYTFGSGTRLTVV.

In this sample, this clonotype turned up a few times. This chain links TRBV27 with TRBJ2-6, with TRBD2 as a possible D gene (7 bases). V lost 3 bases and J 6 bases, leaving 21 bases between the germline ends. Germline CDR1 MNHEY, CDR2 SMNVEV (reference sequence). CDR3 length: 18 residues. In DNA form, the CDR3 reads TGTGCCAGCAGTTTGGCGGGGGCTATAGTTTTTGAGGCCAACGTCCTGACTTTC. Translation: CASSLAGAIVFEANVLTF.

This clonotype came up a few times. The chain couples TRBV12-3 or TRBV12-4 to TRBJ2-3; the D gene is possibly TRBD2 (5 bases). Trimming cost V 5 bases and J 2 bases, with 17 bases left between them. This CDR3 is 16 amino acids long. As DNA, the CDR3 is TGTGCCAGCAGTCAACCATCAGTAGCGCACACAGATACGCAGTATTTT. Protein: CASSQPSVAHTDTQYF.

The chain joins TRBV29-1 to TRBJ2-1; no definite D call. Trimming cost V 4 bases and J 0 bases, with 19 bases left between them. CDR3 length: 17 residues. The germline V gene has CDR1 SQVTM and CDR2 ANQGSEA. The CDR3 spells CSVGPPPPASSYNEQFF. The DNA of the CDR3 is TGCAGCGTTGGCCCCCCCCCTCCGGCAAGCTCCTACAATGAGCAGTTCTTC.

The DNA of the CDR3 is TGTGCCAGCAGCCCTCCGACAGGGTTTAACTATGGCTACACCTTC. It specifies CASSPPTGFNYGYTF. The chain recombines TRBV6-1 with TRBJ1-2, with 7 positions matching TRBD1. Germline trimming cut 6 bases from V and 1 base from J; bases unmatched to any gene: 8. CDR3 length equals 15 residues. Germline-derived CDR1 and CDR2 are MNHNS and SASEGT.

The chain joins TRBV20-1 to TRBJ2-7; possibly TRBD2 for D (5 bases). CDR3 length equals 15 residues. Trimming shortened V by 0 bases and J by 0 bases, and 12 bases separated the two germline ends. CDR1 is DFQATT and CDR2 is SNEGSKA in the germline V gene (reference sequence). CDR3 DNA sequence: TGCAGTGCTAGAGATTGGGGAGCTCCCTCCTACGAGCAGTACTTC. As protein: CSARDWGAPSYEQYF.

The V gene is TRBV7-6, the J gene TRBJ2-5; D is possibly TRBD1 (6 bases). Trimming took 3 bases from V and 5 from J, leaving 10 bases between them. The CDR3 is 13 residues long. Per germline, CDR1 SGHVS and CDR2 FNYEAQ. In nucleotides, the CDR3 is TGTGCCAGCAGCTTCTGGGGGCAGGAGACCCAGTACTTC. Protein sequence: CASSFWGQETQYF.

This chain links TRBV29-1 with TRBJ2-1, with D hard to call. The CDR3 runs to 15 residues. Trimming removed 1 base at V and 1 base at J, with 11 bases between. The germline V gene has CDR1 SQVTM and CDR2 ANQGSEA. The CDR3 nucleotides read TGCAGCGTTGAAGGGGGTGGGTTTTCCTACAATGAGCAGTTCTTC. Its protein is CSVEGGGFSYNEQFF.

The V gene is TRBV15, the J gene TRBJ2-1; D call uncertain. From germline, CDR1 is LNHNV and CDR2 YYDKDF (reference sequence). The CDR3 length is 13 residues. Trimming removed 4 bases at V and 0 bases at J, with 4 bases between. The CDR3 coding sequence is TGTGCCACCAGCACGAGCTCCTACAATGAGCAGTTCTTC. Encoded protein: CATSTSSYNEQFF.

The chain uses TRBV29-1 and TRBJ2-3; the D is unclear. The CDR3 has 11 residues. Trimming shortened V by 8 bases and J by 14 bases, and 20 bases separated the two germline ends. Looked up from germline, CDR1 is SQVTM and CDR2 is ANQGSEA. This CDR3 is CSFRYFSLGYF. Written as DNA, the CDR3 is TGCAGCTTTCGGTATTTTTCCTTGGGGTATTTT.

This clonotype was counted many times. This chain's CDR3 is CASSLGDAQETDEAFF. Here the CDR3 DNA reads TGTGCCAGCAGCTTAGGTGATGCACAGGAAACCGATGAAGCTTTCTTT. This chain links TRBV7-9 with TRBJ1-1, with D possibly TRBD1 on 5 matching bases. Trimming left V 1 base short and J 7 bases short, with 19 bases between. CDR3 length: 16 residues. Germline V gene sequence: CDR1 SEHNR, CDR2 FQNEAQ (reference sequence).

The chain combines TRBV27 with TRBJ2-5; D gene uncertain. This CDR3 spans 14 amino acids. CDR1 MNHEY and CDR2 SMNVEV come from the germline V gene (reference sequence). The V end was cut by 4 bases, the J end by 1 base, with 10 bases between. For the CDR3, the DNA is TGTGCCAGCAGTTCCCGGGCAGCCCAAGAGACCCAGTACTTC. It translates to CASSSRAAQETQYF.

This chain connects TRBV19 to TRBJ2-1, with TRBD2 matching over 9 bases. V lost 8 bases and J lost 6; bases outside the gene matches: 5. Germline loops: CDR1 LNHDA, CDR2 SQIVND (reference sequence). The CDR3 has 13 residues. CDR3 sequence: CASGAGGGNEQFF. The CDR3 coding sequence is TGTGCCAGTGGAGCGGGAGGAGGCAATGAGCAGTTCTTC.

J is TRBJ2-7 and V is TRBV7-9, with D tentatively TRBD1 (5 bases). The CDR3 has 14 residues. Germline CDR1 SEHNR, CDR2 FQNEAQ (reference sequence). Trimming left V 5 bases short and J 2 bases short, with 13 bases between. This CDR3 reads CASSRPAGPYEQYF. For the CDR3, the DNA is TGTGCCAGCAGCCGGCCGGCAGGGCCCTACGAGCAGTACTTC.

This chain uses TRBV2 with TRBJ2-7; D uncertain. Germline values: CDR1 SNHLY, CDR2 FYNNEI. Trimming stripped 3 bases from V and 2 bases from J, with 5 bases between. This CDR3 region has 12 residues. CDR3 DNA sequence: TGTGCCAGCAGTGAGGTAACCTACGAGCAGTACTTC. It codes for CASSEVTYEQYF.

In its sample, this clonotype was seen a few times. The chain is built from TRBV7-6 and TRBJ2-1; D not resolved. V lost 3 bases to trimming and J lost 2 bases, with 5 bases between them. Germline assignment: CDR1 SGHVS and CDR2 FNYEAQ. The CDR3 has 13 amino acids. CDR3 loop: CASSFQAYNEQFF. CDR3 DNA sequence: TGTGCCAGCAGCTTCCAAGCCTACAATGAGCAGTTCTTC.

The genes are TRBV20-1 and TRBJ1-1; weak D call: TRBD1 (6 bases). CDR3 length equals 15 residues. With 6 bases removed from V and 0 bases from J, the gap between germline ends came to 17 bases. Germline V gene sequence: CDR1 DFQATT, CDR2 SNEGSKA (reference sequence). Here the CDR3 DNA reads TGCAGTGCGCGCCAAACAGGGCCTATGAACACTGAAGCTTTCTTT. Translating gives CSARQTGPMNTEAFF.

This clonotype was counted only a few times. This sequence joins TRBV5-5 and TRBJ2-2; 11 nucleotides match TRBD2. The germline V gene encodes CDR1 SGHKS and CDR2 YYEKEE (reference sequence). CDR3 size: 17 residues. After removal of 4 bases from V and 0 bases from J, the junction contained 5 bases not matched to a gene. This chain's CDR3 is CASSNPGLAANTGELFF. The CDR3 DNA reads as TGTGCCAGCAGCAATCCGGGACTAGCGGCGAACACCGGGGAGCTGTTTTTT.

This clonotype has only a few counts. CDR3 DNA sequence: TGCAGCGTTCGGGGCCCGAACACTGAAGCTTTCTTT. It codes for CSVRGPNTEAFF. The V and J genes are TRBV29-1 and TRBJ1-1, with D perhaps TRBD1 (5 bases). CDR3 size: 12 residues. Germline CDR1 and CDR2: SQVTM and ANQGSEA. Between the trimmed V and J ends, which lost 5 bases and 1 base, there was a span of 8 bases.

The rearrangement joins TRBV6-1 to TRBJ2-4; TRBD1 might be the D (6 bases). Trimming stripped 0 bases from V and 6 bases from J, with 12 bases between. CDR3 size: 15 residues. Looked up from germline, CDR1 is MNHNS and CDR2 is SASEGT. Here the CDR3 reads CASSEAQGSVNIQYF. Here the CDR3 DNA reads TGTGCCAGCAGTGAAGCGCAGGGGTCGGTAAACATTCAGTACTTC.

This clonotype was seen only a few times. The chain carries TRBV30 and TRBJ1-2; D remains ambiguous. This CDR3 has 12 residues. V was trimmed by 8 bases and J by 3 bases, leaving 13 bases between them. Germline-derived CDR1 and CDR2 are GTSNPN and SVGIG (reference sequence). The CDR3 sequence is CARWTVYYGYTF. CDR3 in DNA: TGTGCCCGGTGGACGGTATACTATGGCTACACCTTC.

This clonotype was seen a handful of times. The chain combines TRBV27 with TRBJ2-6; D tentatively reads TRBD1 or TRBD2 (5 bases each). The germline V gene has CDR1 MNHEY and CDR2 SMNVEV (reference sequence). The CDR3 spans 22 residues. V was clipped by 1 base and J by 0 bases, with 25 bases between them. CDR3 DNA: TGTGCCAGCAGTTTATGGGGGTGGGCAGGGTACAAAGGTGACTCTGGGGCCAACGTCCTGACTTTC. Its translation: CASSLWGWAGYKGDSGANVLTF.

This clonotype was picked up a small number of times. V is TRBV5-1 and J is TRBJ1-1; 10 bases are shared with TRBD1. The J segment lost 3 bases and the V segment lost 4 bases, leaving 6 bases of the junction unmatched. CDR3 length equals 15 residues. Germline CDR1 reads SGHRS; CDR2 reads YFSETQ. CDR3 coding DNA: TGCGCCAGCAGCATCCTCGGGACAGGGGACACTGAAGCTTTCTTT. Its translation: CASSILGTGDTEAFF.